Listed here are 25 T cell receptor beta chains from one sample, sequenced in a study of T cell repertoires in aging, cancer and after chemotherapy. Amplification of TCR beta used genomic DNA extracted from peripheral blood. A mixed TRB-A/B primer pool amplified rearranged TRB by multiplex touch-down PCR. TCRdb re-analysed the multiplex PCR reads in MiXCR, keeping a single row per CDR3 protein. The sample consists of just over 1,500 distinct CDR3 sequences, about 22% of them appearing once. The source material was blood. The receptors here all came from a human donor with a solid tumor.

Relative to its sample, this clonotype is large. The rearrangement joins TRBV13 to TRBJ2-2; a weak D match, TRBD2 (6 bases). This CDR3 spans 15 amino acids. Trimming removed 5 bases at V and 6 bases at J, with 16 bases between. Germline V CDR1 and CDR2: PRHDT, FYEKMQ (reference sequence). For the CDR3, the DNA is TGTGCCAGCAGCCGAGGAGGGCTCAAGTCCGGGGAGCTGTTTTTT. This sequence encodes CASSRGGLKSGELFF.

This clonotype was counted between two and nine times. V gene TRBV20-1 combines with J gene TRBJ1-3; the D gene is possibly TRBD1 (5 bases). V was trimmed by 5 bases and J by 0 bases, leaving 14 bases between them. The CDR3 runs to 15 residues. Per the germline V gene, CDR1 is DFQATT and CDR2 is SNEGSKA (reference sequence). CDR3 nucleotide sequence: TGCAGTGCTGGTTGGGGACGCATCTCTGGAAACACCATATATTTT. Translating gives CSAGWGRISGNTIYF.

This clonotype is medium-sized within its sample. The CDR3 DNA follows: TGTGCCAGCAGCTTAGCCCTAGTGGAGAACACAGATACGCAGTATTTT. It yields the protein CASSLALVENTDTQYF. The J gene is TRBJ2-3, the V gene TRBV7-2; D call uncertain. V lost 0 bases to trimming and J lost 2 bases, with 12 bases between them. Looked up from germline, CDR1 is SGHTA and CDR2 is FQGNSA. This CDR3 comprises 16 residues.

This clonotype is a singleton in its sample. A much more abundant neighbour one base away suggests this may be a read error. This rearrangement joins TRBV12-3 or TRBV12-4 to TRBJ1-3; D call uncertain. Trimming shortened V by 1 base and J by 6 bases, and 4 bases separated the two germline ends. CDR3 length equals 12 residues. The CDR3 loop reads CASSLDQNTIYF. CDR3 DNA: TGTGCCAGCAGTTTAGATCAAAACACCATATATTTT.

This clonotype is large in the sample. The V call is TRBV19, the J call TRBJ1-2; 7 bases align to TRBD1. This CDR3 is built from 14 residues. V was clipped by 5 bases and J by 8 bases; unmatched bases: 11. Germline values: CDR1 LNHDA, CDR2 SQIVND (reference sequence). The DNA of the CDR3 is TGTGCCAGTAGTCCTCGGACAGGTTCAGGGGGCTACACCTTC. Its protein is CASSPRTGSGGYTF.

In its sample, this clonotype is medium-sized. The rearrangement links TRBV6-1 to TRBJ1-2; perhaps TRBD1 as D (5 bases). V lost 5 bases and J lost 5, with 9 bases in between. This CDR3 has 12 amino acids. Germline-derived CDR1 and CDR2 are MNHNS and SASEGT. As DNA, the CDR3 is TGTGCCAGCAGTACCGGGGGGTATGGCTACACCTTC. This gives the protein CASSTGGYGYTF.

By sample fraction, this clonotype is medium-sized. The chain combines TRBV12-3 or TRBV12-4 with TRBJ2-7; 8 bases agree with TRBD1. Germline trimming cut 5 bases from V and 1 base from J; bases unmatched to any gene: 7. There are 15 residues in the CDR3. CDR3 sequence (DNA): TGTGCCAGCAGTCGGGACAGGCCAACTTCCTACGAGCAGTACTTC. Residues: CASSRDRPTSYEQYF.

As regards this clonotype: One end of the junction fails to match germline, which may point to a read error. The CDR3 protein is CASSLVAGRGNTEAFF. The CDR3 DNA is TGCGCCAGCAGCTTGGTGGCAGGGCGAGGGAACACTGAAGCTTTCTTT. This chain links TRBV13 with TRBJ1-1, with D maybe TRBD1 (5 bases). Germline CDR1 reads PRHDT; CDR2 reads FYEKMQ (reference sequence). The CDR3 covers 16 residues.

This clonotype is medium-sized (0.01 to 0.1%) within its sample. V gene TRBV12-3 or TRBV12-4 combines with J gene TRBJ1-1; D uncertain. V lost 6 bases and J 2 bases, leaving 10 bases between the germline ends. The CDR3 runs 13 residues. The CDR3 loop is CASSLLFNTEAFF. CDR3 nucleotides: TGTGCCAGCAGCCTCCTTTTCAACACTGAAGCTTTCTTT.

The chain links TRBV20-1 to TRBJ2-1; 10 bases agree with TRBD2. The germline CDR1 and CDR2 sequences are DFQATT and SNEGSKA (reference sequence). The CDR3 covers 14 residues. V trimming: 5 bases; J trimming: 8 bases; junction bases outside the gene matches: 9. The CDR3 DNA reads as TGCAGTGCTCCTTCTAGCGGGAGTGGATATGAGCAGTTCTTC. Translated, it gives CSAPSSGSGYEQFF.

This clonotype is judged medium-sized (0.01 to 0.1%). The V gene is TRBV18, the J gene TRBJ1-4, with 8 bases identical to TRBD1. Germline V gene sequence: CDR1 KGHSH, CDR2 LQKENI. There are 14 residues in the CDR3. The J segment lost 11 bases and the V segment lost 1 base, leaving 6 bases of the junction unmatched. CDR3: CASSPRQGAGKLFF. The CDR3 DNA follows: TGTGCCAGCTCACCACGGCAGGGGGCAGGGAAACTGTTTTTT. Full variable domain (missing parts from reference TRBV18 and TRBJ1-4): NAGVMQNPRHLVRRRGQEARLRCSPMKGHSHVYWYRQLPEEGLKFMVYLQKENIIDESGMPKERFSAEFPKEGPSILRIQQVVRGDSAAYFCASSPRQGAGKLFFGSGTQLSVL.

This clonotype is labeled medium-sized (0.01 to 0.1%). V gene TRBV11-2 combines with J gene TRBJ1-6; the D gene is possibly TRBD1 (5 bases). Trimming took off 5 bases at V and 9 bases at J, with 11 bases between the two ends. Germline CDR1 SGHAT, CDR2 FQNNGV. The CDR3 extends over 13 amino acids. The CDR3 sequence is CASSQGTASPLHF. As DNA, the CDR3 is TGTGCCAGCAGCCAAGGGACGGCTTCACCCCTCCACTTT.

On this clonotype: Given a much more abundant clone one base away, this may be a read error. This chain uses TRBV12-3 or TRBV12-4 with TRBJ2-7; D gene uncertain. The CDR3 runs 15 residues. The CDR3 DNA is TGTGCCATCAGTTACTCAGGAAATCCTTTCTACGAGCAGTACTTC. Its protein product is CAISYSGNPFYEQYF.

The chain has TRBV27 and TRBJ1-6; tentative D call: TRBD1 (6 bases). Germline values: CDR1 MNHEY, CDR2 SMNVEV (reference sequence). The CDR3 runs to 14 residues. V was trimmed by 8 bases and J by 8 bases, leaving 16 bases between them. The CDR3 DNA is TGTGCCAGCGTTACGGGGGGGCGGGATTCACCCCTCCACTTT. Translating gives CASVTGGRDSPLHF.

The chain carries TRBV6-4 and TRBJ2-5; TRBD2 agrees at 10 bases. The trim removed 6 bases at V and 1 base at J, leaving 11 bases unmatched. This CDR3 spans 17 amino acids. The germline CDR1 and CDR2 sequences are MRHNA and SNTAGT. In nucleotides, the CDR3 is TGTGCCAGCAGCGAGAGCGGGGGGGGGCAGTTCCAAGAGACCCAGTACTTC. Its translation is CASSESGGGQFQETQYF.

This clonotype was recorded a few times. This rearrangement joins TRBV7-9 to TRBJ2-7, with TRBD1 as a possible D gene (6 bases). V gave up 5 bases and J gave up 4 bases, with 18 bases separating them. The CDR3 is 15 residues long. The germline V gene has CDR1 SEHNR and CDR2 FQNEAQ (reference sequence). CDR3 bases: TGTGCCAGCAGCCCAGCGTCAGGGGTTAAATACGAGCAGTACTTC. This sequence encodes CASSPASGVKYEQYF.

The chain combines TRBV5-1 with TRBJ1-1; D is undetermined. CDR1 is SGHRS and CDR2 is YFSETQ in the germline V gene. Trimming cost V 1 base and J 2 bases, with 9 bases left between them. This CDR3 is 14 amino acids long. The CDR3 spells CASSLSGPNTEAFF. The CDR3 DNA sequence: TGCGCCAGCAGCTTGAGCGGGCCAAACACTGAAGCTTTCTTT.

This clonotype is deemed large (0.1 to 1%). This rearrangement joins TRBV6-1 to TRBJ2-6; D is uncertain. Germline assignment: CDR1 MNHNS and CDR2 SASEGT. CDR3 size: 15 residues. Trimming took off 10 bases at V and 0 bases at J, with 13 bases between the two ends. The CDR3 nucleotides read TGTGCCACCTCCCCGACGCCCTCTGGGGCCAACGTCCTGACTTTC. Amino acids: CATSPTPSGANVLTF.

The chain couples TRBV28 to TRBJ2-3; weak D call: TRBD1 (6 bases). The V gene lost 10 bases and the J gene lost 4 bases, with 12 bases spanning the gap. CDR1 is MDHEN and CDR2 is SYDVKM in the germline V gene. The length of the CDR3 is 12 residues. The CDR3 protein is CAIQTGPDTQYF. As DNA, the CDR3 is TGTGCCATTCAGACAGGTCCAGATACGCAGTATTTT.

This clonotype is judged large (0.1 to 1%). V is TRBV6-1 and J is TRBJ2-1; 8 bases line up with TRBD1. The CDR3 sequence is 14 residues long. Germline CDR1 is MNHNS and CDR2 is SASEGT. Trimming took 6 bases from V and 7 from J; bases not matched to a gene: 8. CDR3 sequence (DNA): TGTGCCAGCAGGGGACAGGCCCCTGCAAATGAGCAGTTCTTC. This translates into CASRGQAPANEQFF.

This clonotype is medium-sized within its sample. V is TRBV12-3 or TRBV12-4 and J is TRBJ2-1, with D perhaps matching TRBD1 (6 bases). V was pared by 2 bases and J by 7 bases, with 12 bases between. The CDR3 runs to 14 residues. CDR3 amino acids: CASSLPQGKNEQFF. CDR3 nucleotides: TGTGCCAGCAGTTTACCCCAGGGGAAGAATGAGCAGTTCTTC.

This clonotype is judged large (0.1 to 1%). The gene calls are TRBV19 and TRBJ1-6; D remains unclear. This CDR3 has 12 amino acids. Germline CDR1 is LNHDA and CDR2 is SQIVND (reference sequence). The V end lost 4 bases, the J end lost 6 bases, and 4 bases lay between the germline ends. In nucleotides, the CDR3 is TGTGCCAGTAGTACCTTTAATTCACCCCTCCACTTT. It specifies CASSTFNSPLHF.

In this sample, this clonotype is medium-sized. The chain links TRBV5-6 to TRBJ2-7; D might be TRBD1 (5 bases). V shed 1 base and J shed 6 bases, with 11 bases lying between them. The CDR3 extends over 13 amino acids. The germline gives CDR1 SGHDT, CDR2 YYEEEE. The CDR3 sequence: CASSLRQGGEQYF. CDR3 in DNA: TGTGCCAGCAGCTTGCGGCAGGGTGGCGAGCAGTACTTC.

The chain joins TRBV20-1 to TRBJ1-1; D uncertain. V lost 3 bases to trimming and J lost 11 bases, with 19 bases between them. Looked up from germline, CDR1 is DFQATT and CDR2 is SNEGSKA (reference sequence). CDR3 size: 13 residues. The CDR3 protein is CSARKAREEWAFF. In DNA form, the CDR3 reads TGCAGTGCTAGGAAAGCCCGGGAGGAGTGGGCTTTCTTT.

By sample share, this clonotype is medium-sized (0.01 to 0.1%). The gene calls are TRBV19 and TRBJ1-5; 7 bases match TRBD1. The V and J ends lost 0 bases and 11 bases, in that order; junction bases with no gene match: 7. The CDR3 totals 14 residues. Germline values: CDR1 LNHDA, CDR2 SQIVND (reference sequence). The CDR3 is CASSIETGDRAQHF. In DNA, the CDR3 is TGTGCCAGTAGTATAGAGACCGGCGACAGGGCCCAGCATTTT.